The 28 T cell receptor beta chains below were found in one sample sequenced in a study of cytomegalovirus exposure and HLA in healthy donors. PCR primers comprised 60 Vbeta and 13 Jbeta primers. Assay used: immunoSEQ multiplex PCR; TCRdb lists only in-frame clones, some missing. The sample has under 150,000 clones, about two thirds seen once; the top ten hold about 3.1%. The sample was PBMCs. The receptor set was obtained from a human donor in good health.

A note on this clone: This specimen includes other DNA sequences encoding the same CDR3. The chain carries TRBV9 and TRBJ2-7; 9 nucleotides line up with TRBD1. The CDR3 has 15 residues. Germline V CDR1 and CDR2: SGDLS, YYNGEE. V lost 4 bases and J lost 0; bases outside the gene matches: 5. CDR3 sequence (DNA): TGTGCCAGCAGCCGATCGGGACAGGGCTCCTACGAGCAGTACTTC. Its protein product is CASSRSGQGSYEQYF.

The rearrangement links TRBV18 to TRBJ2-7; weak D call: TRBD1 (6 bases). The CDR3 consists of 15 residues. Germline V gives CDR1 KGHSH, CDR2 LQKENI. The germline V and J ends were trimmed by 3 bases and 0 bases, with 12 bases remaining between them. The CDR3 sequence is CASSPLDRSSYEQYF. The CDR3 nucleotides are TGTGCCAGCTCACCTTTAGACAGGAGCTCCTACGAGCAGTACTTC.

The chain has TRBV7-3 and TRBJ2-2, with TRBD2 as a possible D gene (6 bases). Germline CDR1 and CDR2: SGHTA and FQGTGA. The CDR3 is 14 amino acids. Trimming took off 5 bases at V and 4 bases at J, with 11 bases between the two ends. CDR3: CASSPGTPTGELFF. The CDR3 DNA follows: TGTGCCAGCAGCCCAGGGACTCCCACCGGGGAGCTGTTTTTT. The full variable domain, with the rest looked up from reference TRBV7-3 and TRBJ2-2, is GAGVSQTPSNKVTEKGKYVELRCDPISGHTALYWYRQSLGQGPEFLIYFQGTGAADDSGLPNDRFFAVRPEGSVSTLKIQRTERGDSAVYLCASSPGTPTGELFFGEGSRLTVL.

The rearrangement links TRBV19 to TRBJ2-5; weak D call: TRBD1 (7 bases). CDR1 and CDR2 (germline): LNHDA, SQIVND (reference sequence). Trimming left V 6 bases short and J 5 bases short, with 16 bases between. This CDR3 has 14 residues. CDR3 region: CASSPIQGRETQYF. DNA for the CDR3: TGTGCCAGTAGCCCCATACAGGGGAGGGAGACCCAGTACTTC.

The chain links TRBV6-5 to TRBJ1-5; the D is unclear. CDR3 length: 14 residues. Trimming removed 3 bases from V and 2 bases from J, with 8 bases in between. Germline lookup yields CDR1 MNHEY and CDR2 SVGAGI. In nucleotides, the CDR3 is TGTGCCAGCAGTTATATGGGAGGCAATCAGCCCCAGCATTTT. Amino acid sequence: CASSYMGGNQPQHF.

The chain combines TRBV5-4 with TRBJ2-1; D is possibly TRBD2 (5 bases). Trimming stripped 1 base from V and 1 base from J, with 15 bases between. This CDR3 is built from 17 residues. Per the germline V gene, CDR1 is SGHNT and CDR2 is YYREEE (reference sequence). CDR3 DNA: TGTGCCAGCAGCTTGCTGGGTAATCTAGCATCCTACAATGAGCAGTTCTTC. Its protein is CASSLLGNLASYNEQFF.

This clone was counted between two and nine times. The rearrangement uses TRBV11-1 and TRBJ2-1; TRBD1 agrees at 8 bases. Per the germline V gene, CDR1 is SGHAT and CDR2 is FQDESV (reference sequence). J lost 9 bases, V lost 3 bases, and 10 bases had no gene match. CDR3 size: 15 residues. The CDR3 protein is CASSLGWQGAAEQFF. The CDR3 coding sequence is TGTGCCAGCAGCTTGGGGTGGCAGGGGGCGGCTGAGCAGTTCTTC.

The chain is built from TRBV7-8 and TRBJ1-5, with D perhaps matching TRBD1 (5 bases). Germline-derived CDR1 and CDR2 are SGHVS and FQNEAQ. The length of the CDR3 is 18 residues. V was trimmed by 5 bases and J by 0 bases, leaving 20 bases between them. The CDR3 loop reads CASSLRGAADHSNQPQHF. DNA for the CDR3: TGTGCCAGCAGCCTGCGGGGCGCAGCGGACCATAGCAATCAGCCCCAGCATTTT.

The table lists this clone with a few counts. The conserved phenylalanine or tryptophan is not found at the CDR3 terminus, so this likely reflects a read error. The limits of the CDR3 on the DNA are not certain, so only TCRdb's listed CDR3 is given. This CDR3 is CASSPVGNPFRS. V is TRBV5-8 and J is TRBJ1-1; TRBD1, the table's D call, lacks a check against the DNA. Germline values: CDR1 SGHTS, CDR2 YDEGEE. The CDR3 region is 12 residues in length, termini included.

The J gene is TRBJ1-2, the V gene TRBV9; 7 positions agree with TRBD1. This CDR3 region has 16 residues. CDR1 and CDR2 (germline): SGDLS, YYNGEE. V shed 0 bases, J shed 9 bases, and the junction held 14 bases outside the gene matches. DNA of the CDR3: TGTGCCAGCAGCGTAGACCCCTCCCGACAGGGTGGGCGCTACACCTTC. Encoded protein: CASSVDPSRQGGRYTF.

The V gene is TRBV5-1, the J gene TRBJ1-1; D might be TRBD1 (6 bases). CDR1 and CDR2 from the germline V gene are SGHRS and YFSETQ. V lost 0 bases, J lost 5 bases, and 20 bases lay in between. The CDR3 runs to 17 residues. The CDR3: CASSLGDRWGIMTEAFF. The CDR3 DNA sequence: TGCGCCAGCAGCTTGGGTGACAGGTGGGGGATTATGACTGAAGCTTTCTTT. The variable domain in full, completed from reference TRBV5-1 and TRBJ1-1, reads KAGVTQTPRYLIKTRGQQVTLSCSPISGHRSVSWYQQTPGQGLQFLFEYFSETQRNKGNFPGRFSGRQFSNSRSEMNVSTLELGDSALYLCASSLGDRWGIMTEAFFGQGTRLTVV.

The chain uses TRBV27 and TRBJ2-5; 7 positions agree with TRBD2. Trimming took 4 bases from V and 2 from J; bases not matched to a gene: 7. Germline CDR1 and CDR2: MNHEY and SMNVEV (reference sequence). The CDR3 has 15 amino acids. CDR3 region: CASSSRLAVQETQYF. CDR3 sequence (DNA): TGTGCCAGCAGTTCCCGCCTAGCGGTACAAGAGACCCAGTACTTC.

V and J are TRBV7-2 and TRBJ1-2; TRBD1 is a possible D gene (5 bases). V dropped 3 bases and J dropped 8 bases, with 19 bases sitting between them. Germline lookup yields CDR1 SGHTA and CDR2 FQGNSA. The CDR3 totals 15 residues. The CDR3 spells CASSLESGPYRGYTF. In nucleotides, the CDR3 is TGTGCCAGCAGCTTGGAGTCAGGGCCCTATCGGGGCTACACCTTC.

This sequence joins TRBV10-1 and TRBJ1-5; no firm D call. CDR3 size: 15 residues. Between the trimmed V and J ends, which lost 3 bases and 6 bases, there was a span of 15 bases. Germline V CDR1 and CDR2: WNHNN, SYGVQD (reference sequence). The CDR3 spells CASSDSFRVGQPQHF. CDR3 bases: TGCGCCAGCAGTGACTCTTTCCGGGTTGGTCAGCCCCAGCATTTT.

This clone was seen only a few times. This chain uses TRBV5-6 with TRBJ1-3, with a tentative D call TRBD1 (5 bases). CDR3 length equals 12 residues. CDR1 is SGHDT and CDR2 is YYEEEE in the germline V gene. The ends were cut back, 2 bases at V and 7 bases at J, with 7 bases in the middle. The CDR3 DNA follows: TGTGCCAGCAGCTTCCAGGGCAACACCATATATTTT. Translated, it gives CASSFQGNTIYF.

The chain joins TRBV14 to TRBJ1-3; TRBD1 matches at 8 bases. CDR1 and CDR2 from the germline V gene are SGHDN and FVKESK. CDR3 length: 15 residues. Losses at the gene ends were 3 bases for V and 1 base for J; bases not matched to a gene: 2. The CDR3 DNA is TGTGCCAGCAGCCAGAACAGGGGGTCTGGAAACACCATATATTTT. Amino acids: CASSQNRGSGNTIYF.

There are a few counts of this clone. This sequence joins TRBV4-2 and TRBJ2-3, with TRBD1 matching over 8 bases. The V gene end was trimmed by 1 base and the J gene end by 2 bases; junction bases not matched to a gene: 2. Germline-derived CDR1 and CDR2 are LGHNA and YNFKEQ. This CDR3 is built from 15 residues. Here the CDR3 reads CASSQGTGNTDTQYF. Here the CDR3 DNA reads TGTGCCAGCAGCCAAGGGACAGGGAACACAGATACGCAGTATTTT.

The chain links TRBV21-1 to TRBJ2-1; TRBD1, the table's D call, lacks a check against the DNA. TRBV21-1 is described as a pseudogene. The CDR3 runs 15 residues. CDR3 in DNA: TGTGCCAGCAGCAATGAGACAGGGGTCTACAATGAGCAGTTCTTC. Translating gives CASSNETGVYNEQFF.

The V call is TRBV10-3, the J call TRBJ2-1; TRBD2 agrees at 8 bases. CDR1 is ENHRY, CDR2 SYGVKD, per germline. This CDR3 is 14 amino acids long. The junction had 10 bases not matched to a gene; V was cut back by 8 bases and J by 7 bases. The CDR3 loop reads CAISRREERNEQFF. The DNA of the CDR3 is TGTGCCATCTCCAGGCGGGAGGAGCGGAATGAGCAGTTCTTC.

CDR3 nucleotide sequence: TGTGCCAGTACCCCCCTGGGACAGGGGCCGACCCTGGGTTGGGGCACTGAAGCTTTCTTT. Protein product: CASTPLGQGPTLGWGTEAFF. The chain combines TRBV19 with TRBJ1-1, with 10 bases lining up with TRBD1. The germline V gene has CDR1 LNHDA and CDR2 SQIVND (reference sequence). Germline trimming cut 7 bases from V and 4 bases from J; bases unmatched to any gene: 24. The CDR3 spans 20 residues. Full variable domain (outside the CDR3, taken from reference TRBV19 and TRBJ1-1): DGGITQSPKYLFRKEGQNVTLSCEQNLNHDAMYWYRQDPGQGLRLIYYSQIVNDFQKGDIAEGYSVSREKKESFPLTVTSAQKNPTAFYLCASTPLGQGPTLGWGTEAFFGQGTRLTVV.

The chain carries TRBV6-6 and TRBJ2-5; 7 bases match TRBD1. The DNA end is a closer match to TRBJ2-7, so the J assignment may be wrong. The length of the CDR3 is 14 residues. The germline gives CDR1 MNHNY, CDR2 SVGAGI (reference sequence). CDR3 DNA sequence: TGTGCCAGCAGTTACTCGCAGGGGGTGTACGAGCAGTACTTC. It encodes CASSYSQGVYEQYF.

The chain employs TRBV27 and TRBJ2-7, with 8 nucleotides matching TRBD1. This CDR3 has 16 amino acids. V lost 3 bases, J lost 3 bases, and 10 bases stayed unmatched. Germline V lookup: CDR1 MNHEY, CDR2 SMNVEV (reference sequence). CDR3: CASSFSLWTGSYEQYF. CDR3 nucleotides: TGTGCCAGCAGTTTTTCTTTGTGGACAGGGAGCTACGAGCAGTACTTC.

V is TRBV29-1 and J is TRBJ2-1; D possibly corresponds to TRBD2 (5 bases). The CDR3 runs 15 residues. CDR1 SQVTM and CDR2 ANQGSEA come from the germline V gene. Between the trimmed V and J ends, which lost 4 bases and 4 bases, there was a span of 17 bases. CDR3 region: CSVAPTSIRYNEQFF. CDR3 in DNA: TGCAGCGTTGCACCAACTAGTATCCGTTACAATGAGCAGTTCTTC.

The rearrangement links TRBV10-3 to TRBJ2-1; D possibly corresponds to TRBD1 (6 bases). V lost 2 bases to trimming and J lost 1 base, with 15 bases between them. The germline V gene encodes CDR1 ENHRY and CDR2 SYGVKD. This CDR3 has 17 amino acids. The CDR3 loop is CAISEPGQKTSYNEQFF. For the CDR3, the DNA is TGTGCCATCAGTGAGCCAGGACAGAAGACGTCCTACAATGAGCAGTTCTTC.

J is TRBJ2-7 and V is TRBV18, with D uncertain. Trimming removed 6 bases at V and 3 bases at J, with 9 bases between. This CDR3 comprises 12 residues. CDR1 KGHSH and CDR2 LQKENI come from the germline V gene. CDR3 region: CASSAVDYEQYF. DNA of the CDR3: TGTGCCAGCTCGGCGGTGGACTACGAGCAGTACTTC.

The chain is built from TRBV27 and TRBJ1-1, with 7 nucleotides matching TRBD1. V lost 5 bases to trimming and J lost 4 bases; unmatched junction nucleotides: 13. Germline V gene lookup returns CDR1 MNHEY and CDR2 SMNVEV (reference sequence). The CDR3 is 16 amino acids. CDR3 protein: CASSISHSPGGTEAFF. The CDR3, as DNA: TGTGCCAGCAGTATCTCCCATTCACCAGGGGGCACTGAAGCTTTCTTT.

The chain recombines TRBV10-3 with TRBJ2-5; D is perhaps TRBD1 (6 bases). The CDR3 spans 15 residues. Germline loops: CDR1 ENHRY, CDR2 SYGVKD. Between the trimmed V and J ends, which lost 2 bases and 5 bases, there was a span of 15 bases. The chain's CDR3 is CAISEELGARETQYF. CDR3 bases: TGTGCCATCAGTGAGGAACTGGGGGCCCGCGAGACCCAGTACTTC.

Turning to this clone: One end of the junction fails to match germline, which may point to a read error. The CDR3 DNA follows: TGTGCTAGCAGCCATCGGGCGTCAGAGGGCACTGAAGCTTTCTTT. It codes for CASSHRASEGTEAFF. J is TRBJ1-1 and V is TRBV7-7; D uncertain. Germline lookup yields CDR1 SSHAT and CDR2 FNYEAQ (reference sequence). The CDR3 totals 15 residues.